A selection of T cell receptor beta chains follows, all from one sample in a study of vaccination and CD4 T cells after COVID-19. TCRdb re-analysed the PCR reads in MiXCR, keeping a single row per CDR3 protein. The table shows about 4,100 distinct CDR3 sequences, with around 20% occurring only once. The antigens these receptors bind are not known. The material sequenced was CD4+ T cells from blood, cultured in vitro. These TCRs come from a human donor who had recovered from COVID-19. Both conserved end residues are part of each CDR3. Each record gives: J gene, clone size, V gene, CDR3 length, D gene, CDR3 protein, CDR3 DNA. A D gene is named only where the DNA matches it firmly. The size entry is marked missing in some rows and otherwise reads once, few, many or a size class.

>TRBJ1-1|medium-sized|TRBV6-1|12|TRBD1
CASSRDRIEAFF
TGTGCCAGCAGTCGGGACAGGATCGAAGCTTTCTTT
>TRBJ1-2|few|TRBV6-5|14|-
CASSFRPQGHGYTF
TGTGCCAGCAGTTTCCGACCACAGGGACATGGCTACACCTTC
>TRBJ1-1|-|TRBV20-1|13|TRBD1
CSAAGQGNTEAFF
TGCAGTGCCGCGGGACAGGGGAACACTGAAGCTTTCTTT
>TRBJ2-3|-|TRBV27|16|-
CASSRSRGLSTDTQYF
TGTGCCAGCTCCCGGTCTCGCGGGCTCAGCACAGATACGCAGTATTTT
>TRBJ1-6|medium-sized|TRBV6-1|16|TRBD1
CASSPRGPGLGSPLHF
TGTGCCAGCAGTCCCAGGGGGCCGGGGCTAGGCTCACCCCTCCACTTT
>TRBJ1-3|few|TRBV20-1|11|-
CSARDGNTIYF
TGCAGTGCTAGAGACGGGAACACCATATATTTT
>TRBJ1-1|-|TRBV29-1|12|-
CSVESSVLEAFF
TGCAGCGTTGAATCTTCAGTTCTAGAAGCTTTCTTT
>TRBJ1-6|medium-sized|TRBV5-5|14|-
CASSLEQGLATLHF
TGTGCCAGCAGCTTGGAACAGGGTCTTGCGACCCTCCACTTT
>TRBJ2-5|-|TRBV7-6|15|-
CASSLGGASAETQYF
TGTGCCAGCAGCTTAGGAGGTGCTAGCGCTGAGACCCAGTACTTC
>TRBJ2-1|-|TRBV9|17|TRBD2
CASSVVDSGVNGPEQFF
TGTGCCAGCAGCGTAGTGGATAGCGGGGTCAACGGTCCTGAGCAGTTCTTC
>TRBJ2-5|few|TRBV7-9|11|-
CASSLEGTQYF
TGTGCCAGCAGCTTAGAGGGGACCCAGTACTTC
>TRBJ2-5|few|TRBV5-1|15|TRBD2
CASSYPSGGRETQYF
TGCGCCAGCAGCTACCCTAGCGGGGGCCGAGAGACCCAGTACTTC
>TRBJ1-1|-|TRBV25-1|14|TRBD1
CASSETIRDSEAFF
TGTGCCAGCAGTGAAACAATTCGGGACAGTGAAGCTTTCTTT
>TRBJ1-1|-|TRBV18|16|TRBD1
CASSPHNRGWATEAFF
TGTGCCAGCTCACCACATAACAGGGGATGGGCAACTGAAGCTTTCTTT
>TRBJ2-3|few|TRBV20-1|14|-
CSATREGRTDTQYF
TGCAGTGCAACCCGCGAGGGCCGCACAGATACGCAGTATTTT
>TRBJ2-3|-|TRBV20-1|12|TRBD2
CSASGGADTQYF
TGCAGTGCTAGCGGGGGGGCAGATACGCAGTATTTT
>TRBJ1-2|few|TRBV29-1|10|-
CSIGGDGYTF
TGCAGCATAGGGGGGGATGGCTACACCTTC
>TRBJ1-2|-|TRBV2|13|-
CASSDPTTSGYTF
TGTGCCAGCAGTGACCCGACTACAAGCGGCTACACCTTC
>TRBJ1-1|-|TRBV4-1|15|-
CASSPGRGSDTEAFF
TGCGCCAGCAGCCCCGGCCGGGGGTCCGACACTGAAGCTTTCTTT
>TRBJ2-7|-|TRBV25-1|14|TRBD2
CASSEEAGAYEQYF
TGTGCCAGCAGTGAAGAGGCGGGGGCCTACGAGCAGTACTTC
>TRBJ1-1|medium-sized|TRBV6-1|16|TRBD1
CASSPNRGGLHTEAFF
TGTGCCAGCAGCCCAAACAGGGGGGGCCTGCACACTGAAGCTTTCTTT
>TRBJ1-1|medium-sized|TRBV20-1|13|-
CSAPASGRPEAFF
TGCAGTGCTCCTGCCTCAGGGAGACCTGAAGCTTTCTTT
>TRBJ1-2|-|TRBV5-4|13|-
CASSRSGLTIYTF
TGTGCCAGCAGCCGCTCGGGACTCACTATATACACCTTC
>TRBJ2-1|-|TRBV2|13|-
CATRSRVYNEQFF
TGTGCCACCCGAAGTAGGGTGTACAATGAGCAGTTCTTC
>TRBJ2-3|medium-sized|TRBV10-3|15|-
CAISEWSGSTDTQYF
TGTGCCATCAGTGAGTGGTCAGGGAGCACAGATACGCAGTATTTT
>TRBJ1-1|-|TRBV10-3|18|-
CAISLVDITGTMNTEAFF
TGTGCCATCAGCCTAGTCGATATCACGGGGACAATGAACACTGAAGCTTTCTTT
>TRBJ2-7|-|TRBV6-2/TRBV6-3|13|-
CASRTTGYYEQYF
TGTGCCAGCAGAACAACAGGGTACTACGAGCAGTACTTC
>TRBJ2-7|-|TRBV6-5|19|TRBD1
CASSFLTAGTGRSSGEQYF
TGTGCCAGCAGTTTTCTAACCGCCGGGACAGGGAGGTCGTCCGGCGAGCAGTACTTC
>TRBJ2-5|few|TRBV30|13|-
CAWSVLARETQYF
TGTGCCTGGAGTGTTCTCGCTCGGGAGACCCAGTACTTC
>TRBJ1-6|few|TRBV18|15|-
CASSPQQVTNSPLHF
TGTGCCAGCTCACCACAACAGGTTACGAATTCACCCCTCCACTTT
>TRBJ2-2|-|TRBV12-5|15|-
CASGLVPVGTGELFF
TGTGCTAGTGGTTTGGTACCGGTGGGAACCGGGGAGCTGTTTTTT
>TRBJ2-5|few|TRBV7-2|15|-
CASSYPGTPRETQYF
TGTGCCAGCAGCTACCCCGGGACCCCTAGGGAGACCCAGTACTTC
>TRBJ2-1|few|TRBV6-1|13|-
CASSRDRRNEQFF
TGTGCCAGCAGTCGTGACCGCCGCAATGAGCAGTTCTTC
>TRBJ1-2|-|TRBV12-3/TRBV12-4|14|-
CASTLRPGSYGYTF
TGTGCCAGCACCTTACGTCCAGGAAGCTATGGCTACACCTTC
>TRBJ2-7|large|TRBV20-1|14|-
CSASPPRDSYEQYF
TGCAGTGCTAGCCCCCCTAGGGACTCCTACGAGCAGTACTTC
>TRBJ1-1|medium-sized|TRBV25-1|13|-
CASTGPIPTEAFF
TGTGCCAGTACAGGGCCCATCCCCACTGAAGCTTTCTTT
>TRBJ2-7|-|TRBV19|13|TRBD1
CASTRGQGYEQYF
TGTGCCAGTACCCGGGGACAGGGCTACGAGCAGTACTTC
>TRBJ2-5|few|TRBV5-1|16|TRBD2
CASSLAPGLASETQYF
TGCGCCAGCAGCTTGGCGCCGGGACTAGCTAGCGAGACCCAGTACTTC
>TRBJ1-3|few|TRBV5-1|16|-
CASSVSGVVSGNTIYF
TGCGCCAGCAGCGTTAGTGGGGTCGTCTCTGGAAACACCATATATTTT
>TRBJ1-5|-|TRBV28|15|-
CASSLYSGEGGPQHF
TGTGCCAGCAGTTTATATTCCGGGGAGGGTGGGCCCCAGCATTTT
>TRBJ1-5|few|TRBV7-9|15|-
CASSPPGTGNQPQHF
TGTGCCAGCAGCCCCCCAGGAACGGGCAATCAGCCCCAGCATTTT
>TRBJ1-1|-|TRBV11-1|12|-
CASGRVNTEAFF
TGTGCCAGCGGGCGAGTGAACACTGAAGCTTTCTTT
>TRBJ2-1|medium-sized|TRBV20-1|15|TRBD1
CSARDYGQGGDEQFF
TGCAGTGCTAGAGATTACGGACAGGGTGGGGATGAGCAGTTCTTC
>TRBJ1-3|few|TRBV7-2|13|-
CASSFQGGNTIYF
TGTGCCAGCAGCTTCCAGGGTGGAAACACCATATATTTT
>TRBJ2-7|-|TRBV27|13|TRBD1
CASRGTGAYEQYF
TGTGCCAGCCGTGGGACAGGAGCCTACGAGCAGTACTTC
>TRBJ2-3|few|TRBV10-3|13|-
CASKDSNTDTQYF
TGTGCCTCGAAGGACAGCAACACAGATACGCAGTATTTT
>TRBJ2-3|few|TRBV7-2|15|-
CASSPSGRGTDTQYF
TGTGCCAGCAGCCCCTCTGGCCGGGGCACAGATACGCAGTATTTT
>TRBJ1-5|medium-sized|TRBV6-1|13|-
CASRGNSNQPQHF
TGTGCCAGCAGGGGAAATAGCAATCAGCCCCAGCATTTT
>TRBJ2-3|-|TRBV7-2|15|-
CASSGGRGRTDTQYF
TGTGCCAGCAGCGGGGGGCGGGGGCGCACAGATACGCAGTATTTT
>TRBJ2-3|few|TRBV7-3|13|-
CASSSATGDTQYF
TGTGCCAGCAGCTCCGCTACGGGAGATACGCAGTATTTT
>TRBJ2-7|-|TRBV30|13|-
CAWSGDIPYEQYF
TGTGCCTGGAGTGGGGACATTCCCTACGAGCAGTACTTC
>TRBJ1-2|-|TRBV7-9|16|TRBD1
CASSLNVGQAVRGYTF
TGTGCCAGCAGCTTAAACGTAGGACAGGCCGTACGAGGCTACACCTTC
>TRBJ1-2|few|TRBV12-3/TRBV12-4|12|-
CASSLLGRPGTF
TGTGCCAGCAGTTTATTGGGCAGGCCGGGCACCTTC
>TRBJ2-2|once|TRBV12-3/TRBV12-4|16|-
CASSSKRPANTGELFF
TGTGCCAGCAGTTCCAAGCGGCCTGCGAACACCGGGGAGCTGTTTTTT